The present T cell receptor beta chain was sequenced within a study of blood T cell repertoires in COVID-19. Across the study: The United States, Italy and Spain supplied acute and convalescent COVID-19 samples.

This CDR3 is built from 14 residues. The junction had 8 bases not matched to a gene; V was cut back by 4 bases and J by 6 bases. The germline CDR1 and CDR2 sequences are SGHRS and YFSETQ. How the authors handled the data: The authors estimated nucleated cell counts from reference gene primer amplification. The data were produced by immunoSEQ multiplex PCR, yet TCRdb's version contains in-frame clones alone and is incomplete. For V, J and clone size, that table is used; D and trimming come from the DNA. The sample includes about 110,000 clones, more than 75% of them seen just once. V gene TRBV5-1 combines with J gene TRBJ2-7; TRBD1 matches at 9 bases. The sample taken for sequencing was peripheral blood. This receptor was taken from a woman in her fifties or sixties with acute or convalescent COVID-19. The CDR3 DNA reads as TGCGCCAGCAGCACTGCCGGGACAGGGACCGAGCAGTACTTC. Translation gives CASSTAGTGTEQYF.